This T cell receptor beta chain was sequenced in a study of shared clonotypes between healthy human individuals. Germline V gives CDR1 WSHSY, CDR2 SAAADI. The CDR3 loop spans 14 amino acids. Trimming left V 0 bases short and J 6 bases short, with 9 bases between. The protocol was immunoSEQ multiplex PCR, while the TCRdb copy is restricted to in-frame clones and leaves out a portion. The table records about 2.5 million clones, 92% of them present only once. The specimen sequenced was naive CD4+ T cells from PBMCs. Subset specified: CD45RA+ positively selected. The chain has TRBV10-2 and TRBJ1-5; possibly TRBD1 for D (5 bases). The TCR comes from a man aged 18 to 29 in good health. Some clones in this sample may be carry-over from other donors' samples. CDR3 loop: CASSESTGAQPQHF. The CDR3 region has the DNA TGCGCCAGCAGTGAGTCTACAGGAGCTCAGCCCCAGCATTTT.